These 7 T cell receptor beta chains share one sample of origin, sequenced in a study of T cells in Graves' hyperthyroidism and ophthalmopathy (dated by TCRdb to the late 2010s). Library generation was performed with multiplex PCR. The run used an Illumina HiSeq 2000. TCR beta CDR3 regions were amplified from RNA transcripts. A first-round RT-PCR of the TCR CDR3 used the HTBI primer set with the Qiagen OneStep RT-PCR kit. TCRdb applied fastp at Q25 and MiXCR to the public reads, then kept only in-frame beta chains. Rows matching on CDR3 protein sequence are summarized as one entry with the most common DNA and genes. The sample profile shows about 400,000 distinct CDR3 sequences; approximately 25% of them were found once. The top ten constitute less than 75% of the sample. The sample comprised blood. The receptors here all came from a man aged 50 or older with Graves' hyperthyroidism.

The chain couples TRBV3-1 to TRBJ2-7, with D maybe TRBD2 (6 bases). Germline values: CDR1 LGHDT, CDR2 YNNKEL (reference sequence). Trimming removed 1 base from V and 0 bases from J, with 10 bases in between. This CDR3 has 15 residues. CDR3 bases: TGTGCCAGCAGCCAAGGGCTAGCGAACTCCTACGAGCAGTACTTC. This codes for CASSQGLANSYEQYF.

CDR3 nucleotide sequence: TGCGCCAGCAGCCACAACTGGGGCACAGATACGCAGTATTTT. It encodes CASSHNWGTDTQYF. V is TRBV4-1 and J is TRBJ2-3; no definite D call. This CDR3 has 14 residues. V lost 3 bases to trimming and J lost 1 base, with 8 bases between them. The germline V gene encodes CDR1 MGHRA and CDR2 YSYEKL.

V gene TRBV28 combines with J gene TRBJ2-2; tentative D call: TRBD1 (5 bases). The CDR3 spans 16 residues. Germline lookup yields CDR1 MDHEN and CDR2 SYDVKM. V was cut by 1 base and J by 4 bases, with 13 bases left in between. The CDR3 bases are TGTGCCAGCAGTTTATTTCAGGGATCGACCACCGGGGAGCTGTTTTTT. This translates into CASSLFQGSTTGELFF.

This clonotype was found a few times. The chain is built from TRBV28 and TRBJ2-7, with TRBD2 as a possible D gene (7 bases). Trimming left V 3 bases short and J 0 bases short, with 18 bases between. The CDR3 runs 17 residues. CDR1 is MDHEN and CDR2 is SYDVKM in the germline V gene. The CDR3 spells CASSFGAGRGASYEQYF. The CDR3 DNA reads TGTGCCAGCAGTTTTGGAGCGGGCCGGGGGGCCTCCTACGAGCAGTACTTC.

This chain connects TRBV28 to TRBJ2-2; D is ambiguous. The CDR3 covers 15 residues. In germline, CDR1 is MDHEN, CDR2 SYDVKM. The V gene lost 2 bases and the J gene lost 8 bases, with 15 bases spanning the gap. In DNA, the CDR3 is TGTGCCAGCAGTTTAATACCGGGTCCTGGGGGGGAGCTGTTTTTT. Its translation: CASSLIPGPGGELFF.

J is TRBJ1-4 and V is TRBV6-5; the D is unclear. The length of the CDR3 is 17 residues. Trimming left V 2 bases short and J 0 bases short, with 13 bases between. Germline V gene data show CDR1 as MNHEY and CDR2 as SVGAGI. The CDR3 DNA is TGTGCCAGCAGTTACAGCCTGGGCGAGACAACTAATGAAAAACTGTTTTTT. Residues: CASSYSLGETTNEKLFF.

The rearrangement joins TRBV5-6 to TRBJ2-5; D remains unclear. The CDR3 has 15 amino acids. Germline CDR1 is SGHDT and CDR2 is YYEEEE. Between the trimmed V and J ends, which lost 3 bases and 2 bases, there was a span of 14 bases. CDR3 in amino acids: CASSSLSTKQETQYF. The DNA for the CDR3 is TGTGCCAGCAGCTCCTTGTCAACGAAGCAAGAGACCCAGTACTTC.